This entry lists 23 T cell receptor beta chains sequenced from one sample in a study of T-cell memory formation after mild COVID-19. TCRdb used MiXCR to reprocess the 5' RACE reads, holding one entry per CDR3 protein. The sample lists hundreds of thousands of distinct CDR3 sequences; roughly 20% were seen once. Sequenced sample: PBMCs or a T cell subset sorted from them (not recorded which). All receptors come from an adult woman who had mild COVID-19 (a few samples of this study predate the infection). Cell type and time point are not known.

V is TRBV18 and J is TRBJ1-1, with D perhaps TRBD1 (6 bases). The length of the CDR3 is 14 residues. The germline gives CDR1 KGHSH, CDR2 LQKENI. The V gene lost 3 bases and the J gene lost 0 bases, with 8 bases spanning the gap. CDR3: CASSPRDMNTEAFF. The CDR3 DNA reads TGTGCCAGCTCACCTAGGGACATGAACACTGAAGCTTTCTTT.

This clonotype was seen a handful of times. The chain links TRBV20-1 to TRBJ2-7; 9 positions agree with TRBD1. CDR3 length: 14 amino acids. The germline V gene has CDR1 DFQATT and CDR2 SNEGSKA (reference sequence). Trimming cost V 0 bases and J 7 bases; bases outside gene matches: 7. CDR3 protein: CSARDPDRGWEQYF. CDR3 nucleotides: TGCAGTGCTAGAGATCCTGACAGGGGGTGGGAGCAGTACTTC.

The chain joins TRBV3-1 to TRBJ2-1, with 7 bases lining up with TRBD2. The CDR3 loop spans 15 amino acids. Per germline, CDR1 LGHDT and CDR2 YNNKEL (reference sequence). With 1 base clipped from V and 3 bases from J, the junction kept 3 bases outside the gene matches. In DNA, the CDR3 is TGTGCCAGCAGCCAAGGGCGCGGGAGCTACAATGAGCAGTTCTTC. Residues: CASSQGRGSYNEQFF.

The rearrangement uses TRBV9 and TRBJ2-7; 8 nucleotides align to TRBD2. V shed 0 bases, J shed 2 bases, and the junction held 4 bases outside the gene matches. Germline V gene sequence: CDR1 SGDLS, CDR2 YYNGEE. CDR3 length: 15 residues. The CDR3 reads CASSVGSGGPYEQYF. The DNA of the CDR3 is TGTGCCAGCAGCGTAGGGTCGGGAGGGCCCTACGAGCAGTACTTC.

The CDR3 coding sequence is TGTGCCAGCAGCTTAGGACCTTCTTCGCGCGAGCAGTACTTC. Its translation is CASSLGPSSREQYF. The J gene is TRBJ2-7, the V gene TRBV11-2; D uncertain. Trimming shortened V by 1 base and J by 6 bases, and 13 bases separated the two germline ends. This CDR3 contains 14 residues. Germline V gene lookup returns CDR1 SGHAT and CDR2 FQNNGV.

The V gene is TRBV12-3 or TRBV12-4, the J gene TRBJ2-3; no firm D call. The CDR3 has 15 amino acids. The ends were cut back, 5 bases at V and 2 bases at J, with 14 bases in the middle. The CDR3 DNA sequence: TGTGCCAGCAGTGACGTGGCAACCCACACAGATACGCAGTATTTT. Translating gives CASSDVATHTDTQYF.

This clonotype was counted a few times. The rearrangement links TRBV12-3 or TRBV12-4 to TRBJ2-5; the D call may be TRBD1 or TRBD2 (5 bases each). This CDR3 has 13 amino acids. Trimming removed 3 bases from V and 5 bases from J, with 10 bases in between. The CDR3 DNA reads as TGTGCCAGCAGTTTCCTAGGGACGGAGACCCAGTACTTC. This codes for CASSFLGTETQYF.

On this clonotype itself: A read error may explain this, as a much larger clone is one base away. The chain joins TRBV7-2 to TRBJ2-1, with 9 bases identical to TRBD2. In germline, CDR1 is SGHTA, CDR2 FQGNSA. V trimming: 6 bases; J trimming: 0 bases; junction bases outside the gene matches: 6. CDR3 size: 16 residues. The CDR3 region is CASSRTSASSYNEQFF. Here the CDR3 DNA reads TGTGCCAGCAGTCGGACTAGCGCGAGCTCCTACAATGAGCAGTTCTTC.

This clonotype has only a few counts. V usage is TRBV5-1 and J usage is TRBJ2-6, with a possible D match to TRBD1 (6 bases). Germline lookup yields CDR1 SGHRS and CDR2 YFSETQ. This CDR3 comprises 16 residues. Trimming took 0 bases from V and 0 from J, leaving 7 bases between them. CDR3 region: CASSLDRVSGANVLTF. Written as DNA, the CDR3 is TGCGCCAGCAGCTTGGACAGGGTCTCTGGGGCCAACGTCCTGACTTTC.

This clonotype was detected many times. CDR3 residues: CASSPGGGSYNEQFF. CDR3 in DNA: TGCGCCAGCAGCCCAGGAGGGGGGTCCTACAATGAGCAGTTCTTC. This chain connects TRBV5-1 to TRBJ2-1; D is possibly TRBD1 or TRBD2 (6 bases each). Trimming removed 4 bases at V and 1 base at J, with 12 bases between. Germline V gene data show CDR1 as SGHRS and CDR2 as YFSETQ. CDR3 length equals 15 residues.

This chain connects TRBV3-1 to TRBJ1-4; possibly TRBD1 for D (5 bases). The CDR3 extends over 13 amino acids. V was pared by 3 bases and J by 8 bases, with 10 bases between. Looked up from germline, CDR1 is LGHDT and CDR2 is YNNKEL (reference sequence). CDR3 amino acids: CASSHQGSEKLFF. CDR3 DNA: TGTGCCAGCAGCCATCAGGGCTCCGAAAAACTGTTTTTT.

The chain combines TRBV29-1 with TRBJ2-7; D is unclear. Per germline, CDR1 SQVTM and CDR2 ANQGSEA. This CDR3 contains 11 residues. The V end was cut by 0 bases, the J end by 8 bases, with 8 bases between. CDR3 loop: CSVEEKSKQYF. The CDR3 DNA follows: TGCAGCGTTGAAGAAAAGTCCAAGCAGTACTTC.

The J gene is TRBJ1-1, the V gene TRBV11-2; D might be TRBD1 (6 bases). The CDR3 is 18 amino acids. The ends were cut back, 0 bases at V and 3 bases at J, with 20 bases in the middle. CDR1 and CDR2 (germline): SGHAT, FQNNGV. CDR3 in DNA: TGTGCCAGCAGCTTAGATGTCGGGGGGGGCGAGAAGGACACTGAAGCTTTCTTT. This codes for CASSLDVGGGEKDTEAFF.

CDR3 nucleotide sequence: TGTGCCACCAGCAGAGAACAGGCGGGAGGGTTCTACGAGCAGTACTTC. This translates into CATSREQAGGFYEQYF. The chain combines TRBV15 with TRBJ2-7; 9 positions match TRBD2. The junction had 6 bases not matched to a gene; V was cut back by 0 bases and J by 3 bases. CDR3 size: 16 residues. The germline V gene encodes CDR1 LNHNV and CDR2 YYDKDF (reference sequence).

This clonotype was seen a few times. This chain connects TRBV29-1 to TRBJ2-3; 12 nucleotides match TRBD2. V shed 4 bases and J 2 bases; nucleotides not matched to a gene: 4. This CDR3 contains 15 residues. Germline V gene data show CDR1 as SQVTM and CDR2 as ANQGSEA. CDR3 residues: CSVVTSGGPTDTQYF. In nucleotides, the CDR3 is TGCAGCGTTGTGACTAGCGGGGGCCCCACAGATACGCAGTATTTT.

This rearrangement joins TRBV7-9 to TRBJ2-1; the D is unclear. The V gene's germline CDR1 is SEHNR and CDR2 FQNEAQ (reference sequence). Deletions cut 1 base from V and 7 bases from J, with 11 bases between. There are 14 residues in the CDR3. CDR3: CASSLETRRNEQFF. The DNA of the CDR3 is TGTGCCAGCAGCTTAGAGACCCGTCGGAATGAGCAGTTCTTC.

This clonotype was seen only once. The genes are TRBV9 and TRBJ2-1; D not resolved. Between the trimmed V and J ends, which lost 0 bases and 4 bases, there was a span of 11 bases. This CDR3 contains 15 residues. CDR1 SGDLS and CDR2 YYNGEE come from the germline V gene. This chain's CDR3 is CASSVEGLPYNEQFF. As DNA, the CDR3 is TGTGCCAGCAGCGTAGAAGGCCTTCCATACAATGAGCAGTTCTTC.

The chain carries TRBV12-3 or TRBV12-4 and TRBJ2-3; D is perhaps TRBD1 or TRBD2 (5 bases each). CDR3 size: 14 residues. Trimming pared 1 base from V and 6 bases from J, leaving 11 bases between. Here the CDR3 DNA reads TGTGCCAGCAGTTTAGAGGGACCTAACGATACGCAGTATTTT. This encodes CASSLEGPNDTQYF.

This clonotype came up a few times. This chain connects TRBV4-1 to TRBJ2-1; D call uncertain. Per germline, CDR1 MGHRA and CDR2 YSYEKL. The CDR3 covers 13 residues. V was trimmed by 4 bases and J by 4 bases, leaving 8 bases between them. In DNA form, the CDR3 reads TGCGCCAGCAGCCTTGGGAATTACAATGAGCAGTTCTTC. Translation gives CASSLGNYNEQFF.

The V call is TRBV12-3 or TRBV12-4, the J call TRBJ2-1; D is possibly TRBD1 (5 bases). V was clipped by 2 bases and J by 9 bases, with 11 bases between them. There are 13 residues in the CDR3. This CDR3 is CASSLSQVPEQFF. CDR3 sequence (DNA): TGTGCCAGCAGTTTATCACAGGTCCCTGAGCAGTTCTTC.

This clonotype was seen a few times. The chain recombines TRBV7-9 with TRBJ2-7; no reliable D call. The CDR3 extends over 12 amino acids. Germline V gives CDR1 SEHNR, CDR2 FQNEAQ (reference sequence). Trimming removed 5 bases from V and 6 bases from J, with 11 bases in between. DNA for the CDR3: TGTGCCAGCAGCCTGACCTGGGGCGAGCAGTACTTC. As protein: CASSLTWGEQYF.

There are a few counts of this clonotype. The V gene is TRBV25-1, the J gene TRBJ1-1, with unresolved D. Trimming took off 4 bases at V and 3 bases at J, with 18 bases between the two ends. CDR1 is MGHDK, CDR2 SYGVNS, per germline. The CDR3 runs to 16 residues. The CDR3 coding sequence is TGTGCCAGCAGTGGACAACCCATGGCGAGTGACACTGAAGCTTTCTTT. It yields the protein CASSGQPMASDTEAFF.

The gene calls are TRBV27 and TRBJ2-1; TRBD2 aligns across 11 bases. V trimming: 5 bases; J trimming: 9 bases; junction bases outside the gene matches: 6. The CDR3 sequence is 14 residues long. Looked up from germline, CDR1 is MNHEY and CDR2 is SMNVEV (reference sequence). The CDR3 reads CASSLGLAELEQFF. DNA for the CDR3: TGTGCCAGCAGTCTGGGACTAGCGGAGCTTGAGCAGTTCTTC.